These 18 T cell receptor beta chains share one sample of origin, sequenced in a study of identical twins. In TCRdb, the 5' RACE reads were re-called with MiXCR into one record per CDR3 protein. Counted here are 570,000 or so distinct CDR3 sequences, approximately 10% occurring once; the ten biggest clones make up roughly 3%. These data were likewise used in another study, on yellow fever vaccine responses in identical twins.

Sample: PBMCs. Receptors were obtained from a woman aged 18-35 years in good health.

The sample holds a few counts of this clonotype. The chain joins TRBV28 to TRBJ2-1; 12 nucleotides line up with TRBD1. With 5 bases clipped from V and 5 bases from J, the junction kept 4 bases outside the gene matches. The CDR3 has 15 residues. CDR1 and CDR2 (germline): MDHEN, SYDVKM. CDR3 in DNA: TGTGCCAGCAGTCTGGGACAGGGGGCCGACAATGAGCAGTTCTTC. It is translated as CASSLGQGADNEQFF.

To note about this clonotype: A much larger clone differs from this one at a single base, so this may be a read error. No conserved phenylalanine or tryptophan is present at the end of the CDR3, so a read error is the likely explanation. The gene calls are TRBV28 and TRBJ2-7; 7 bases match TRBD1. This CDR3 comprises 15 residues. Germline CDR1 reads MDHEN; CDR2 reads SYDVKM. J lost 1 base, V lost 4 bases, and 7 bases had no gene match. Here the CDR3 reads CASSSPAGGSYEQYL. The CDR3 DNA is TGTGCCAGCAGTTCTCCCGCAGGGGGTTCCTACGAGCAGTACCTC.

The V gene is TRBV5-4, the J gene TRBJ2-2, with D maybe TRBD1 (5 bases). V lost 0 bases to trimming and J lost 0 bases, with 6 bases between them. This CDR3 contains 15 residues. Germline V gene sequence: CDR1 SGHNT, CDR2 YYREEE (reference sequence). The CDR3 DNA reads TGTGCCAGCAGCTTGGTACAGGCGAACACCGGGGAGCTGTTTTTT. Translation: CASSLVQANTGELFF.

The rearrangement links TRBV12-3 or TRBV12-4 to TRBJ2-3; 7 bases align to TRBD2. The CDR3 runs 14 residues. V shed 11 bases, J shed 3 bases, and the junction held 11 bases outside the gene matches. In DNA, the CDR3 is TGTGCCTGCTCAAGGCGGGAGCAGACAGATACGCAGTATTTT. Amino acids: CACSRREQTDTQYF.

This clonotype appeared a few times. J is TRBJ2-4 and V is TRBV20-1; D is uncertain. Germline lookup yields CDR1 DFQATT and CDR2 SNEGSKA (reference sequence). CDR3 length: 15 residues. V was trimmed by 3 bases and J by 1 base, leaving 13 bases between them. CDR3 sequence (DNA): TGCAGTGCTAGCCCTAACCCTTTTGCCAAAAACATTCAGTACTTC. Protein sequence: CSASPNPFAKNIQYF.

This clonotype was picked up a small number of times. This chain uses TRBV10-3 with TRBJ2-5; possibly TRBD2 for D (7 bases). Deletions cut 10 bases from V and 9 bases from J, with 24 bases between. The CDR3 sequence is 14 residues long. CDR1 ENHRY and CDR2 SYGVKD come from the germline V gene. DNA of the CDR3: TGTGCCACCTCACTAGCGACACCGGGGGCGTCCCAGTACTTC. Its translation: CATSLATPGASQYF.

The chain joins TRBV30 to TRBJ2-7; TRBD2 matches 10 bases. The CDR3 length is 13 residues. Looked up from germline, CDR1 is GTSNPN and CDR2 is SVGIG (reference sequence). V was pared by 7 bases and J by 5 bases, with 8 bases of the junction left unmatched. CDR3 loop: CAFLGTSANEQYF. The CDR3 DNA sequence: TGTGCCTTTCTCGGGACTAGCGCCAACGAGCAGTACTTC.

The CDR3 here is CASSSGTIGEQFF. CDR3 in DNA: TGCGCCAGCAGCTCCGGGACTATCGGTGAGCAGTTCTTC. The V call is TRBV5-1, the J call TRBJ2-1, with 7 bases lining up with TRBD2. Per germline, CDR1 SGHRS and CDR2 YFSETQ. With V trimmed by 3 bases and J by 9 bases, 6 bases remained unmatched. This CDR3 is built from 13 residues.

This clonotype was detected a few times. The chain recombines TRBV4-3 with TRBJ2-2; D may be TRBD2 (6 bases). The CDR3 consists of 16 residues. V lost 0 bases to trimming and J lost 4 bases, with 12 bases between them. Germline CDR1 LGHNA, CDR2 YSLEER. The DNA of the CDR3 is TGCGCCAGCAGCCAAGAATTGCAGCGGGTCACCGGGGAGCTGTTTTTT. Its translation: CASSQELQRVTGELFF.

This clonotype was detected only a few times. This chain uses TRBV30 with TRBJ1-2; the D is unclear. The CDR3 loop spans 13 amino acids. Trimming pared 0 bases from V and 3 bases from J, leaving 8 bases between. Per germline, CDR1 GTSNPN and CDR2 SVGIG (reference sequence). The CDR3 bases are TGTGCCTGGAGTGTAGACGGATACTATGGCTACACCTTC. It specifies CAWSVDGYYGYTF.

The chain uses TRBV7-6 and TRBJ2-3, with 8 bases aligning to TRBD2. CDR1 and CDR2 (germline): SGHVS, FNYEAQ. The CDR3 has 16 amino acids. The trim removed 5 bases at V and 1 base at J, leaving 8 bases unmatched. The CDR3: CASSQRLSGGTDTQYF. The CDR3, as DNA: TGTGCCAGCAGCCAACGACTTAGCGGGGGCACAGATACGCAGTATTTT.

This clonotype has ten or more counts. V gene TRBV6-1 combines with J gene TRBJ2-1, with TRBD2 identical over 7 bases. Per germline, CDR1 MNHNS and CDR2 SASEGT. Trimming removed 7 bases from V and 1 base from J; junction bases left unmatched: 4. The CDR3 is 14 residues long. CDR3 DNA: TGTGCCAGCACGACTAGCTATTCCTACAATGAGCAGTTCTTC. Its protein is CASTTSYSYNEQFF.

DNA of the CDR3: TGTGCCAGCAGACCTAACCAGGGGCTGAACACTGAAGCTTTCTTT. The encoded protein is CASRPNQGLNTEAFF. V and J are TRBV7-9 and TRBJ1-1; weak D call: TRBD1 (6 bases). V lost 6 bases and J 0 bases, leaving 14 bases between the germline ends. The CDR3 consists of 15 residues. CDR1 and CDR2 (germline): SEHNR, FQNEAQ (reference sequence).

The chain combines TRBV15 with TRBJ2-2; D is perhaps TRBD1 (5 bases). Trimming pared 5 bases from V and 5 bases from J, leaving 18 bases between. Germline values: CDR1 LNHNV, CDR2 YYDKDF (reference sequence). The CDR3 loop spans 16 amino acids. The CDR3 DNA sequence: TGTGCCACCAGCTATAGGCCAGGGCCGGAGACCGGGGAGCTGTTTTTT. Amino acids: CATSYRPGPETGELFF.

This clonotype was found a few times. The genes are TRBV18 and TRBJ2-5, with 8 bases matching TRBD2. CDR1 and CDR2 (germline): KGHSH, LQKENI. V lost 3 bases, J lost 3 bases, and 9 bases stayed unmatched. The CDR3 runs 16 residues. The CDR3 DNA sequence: TGTGCCAGCTCACCCGGTGAGGCGGGAGGAAAAGAGACCCAGTACTTC. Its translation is CASSPGEAGGKETQYF. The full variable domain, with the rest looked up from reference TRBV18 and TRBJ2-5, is NAGVMQNPRHLVRRRGQEARLRCSPMKGHSHVYWYRQLPEEGLKFMVYLQKENIIDESGMPKERFSAEFPKEGPSILRIQQVVRGDSAAYFCASSPGEAGGKETQYFGPGTRLLVL.

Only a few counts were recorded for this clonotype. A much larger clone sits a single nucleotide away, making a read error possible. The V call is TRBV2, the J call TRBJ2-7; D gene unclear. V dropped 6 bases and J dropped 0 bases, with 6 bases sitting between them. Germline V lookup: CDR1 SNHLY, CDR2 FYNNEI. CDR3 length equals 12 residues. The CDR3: CASSMSSYEQYF. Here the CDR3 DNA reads TGTGCCAGCAGCATGAGCTCCTACGAGCAGTACTTC.

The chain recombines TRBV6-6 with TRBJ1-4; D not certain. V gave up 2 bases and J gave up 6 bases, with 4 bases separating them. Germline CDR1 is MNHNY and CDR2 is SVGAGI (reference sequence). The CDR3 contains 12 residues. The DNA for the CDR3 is TGTGCCAGCAGTTACGTTGATGAAAAACTGTTTTTT. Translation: CASSYVDEKLFF.

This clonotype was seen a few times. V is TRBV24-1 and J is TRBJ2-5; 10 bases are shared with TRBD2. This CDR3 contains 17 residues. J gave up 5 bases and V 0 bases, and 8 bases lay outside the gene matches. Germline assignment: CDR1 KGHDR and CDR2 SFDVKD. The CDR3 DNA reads TGTGCCACCAGTGATTTGGCTAGCGGGGGCCCCTCGGAGACCCAGTACTTC. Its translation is CATSDLASGGPSETQYF.